This T cell receptor beta chain appears in the sequencing data of a study of radiotherapy plus CTLA-4 blockade in lung cancer. At the level of the study: Of the patients, about 18% showed objective responses and 31% attained disease control.

The CDR3 covers 15 residues. Germline lookup yields CDR1 SGDLS and CDR2 YYNGEE. Trimming removed 4 bases from V and 4 bases from J; junction bases left unmatched: 8. Note on this clone: Its antigen remains unknown.

Notes on the study in general: Subsequent to radiotherapy plus ipilimumab, tumor-derived TCR clones underwent expansion in blood. Per reports, early blood T cell clone dynamics, plus interferon-beta, forecast response most strongly.

Assay: immunoSEQ multiplex PCR; the TCRdb copy retains only in-frame clones and omits some. This sample carries about 78,000 clones, about 86% of them seen once, and the ten largest clones take more than 2%. The gene calls are TRBV9 and TRBJ2-7; 10 positions agree with TRBD2. This clonotype was obtained from a human donor with non-small cell lung cancer who had a partial response to radiotherapy plus ipilimumab. Sequenced here: peripheral blood, sampled from a patient treated with radiotherapy plus ipilimumab. CDR3 DNA: TGTGCCAGCAGCCCCCTAGCGGGAGCCGCGTACGAGCAGTACTTC. Amino acid sequence: CASSPLAGAAYEQYF.